This T cell receptor beta chain is from a study of cytomegalovirus exposure and HLA in healthy donors. Overall study context: Of about 400 genotyped donors, around 84% clustered with self-reported Caucasian donors. General observations from the study: Segments of the TCR beta V type were, in most cases, productive about 87% or about 30% of the time in an earlier analysis. CMV serostatus alone was available as immune exposure information. Among the most significant clusters, several appeared linked to common viral pathogens in a later analysis.

This CDR3 has 16 amino acids. J was trimmed by 6 bases and V by 6 bases; bases with no gene match: 10. Germline values: CDR1 MRHNA, CDR2 SNTAGT. Vbeta (60) and Jbeta (13) primers were used in the PCR. The protocol was immunoSEQ multiplex PCR, while the TCRdb copy is restricted to in-frame clones and leaves out a portion. The ten top clones account for around 1.9%, within a sample of 170,000 or so clones. With respect to this clone: Antigen: not known.

The source is a man aged 30-40 years in good health and CMV-seronegative. J is TRBJ2-2 and V is TRBV6-4; TRBD1 agrees at 10 bases. Sequences were obtained from PBMCs. In nucleotides, the CDR3 is TGTGCCAGCAGCTCTACCCCGGGACAGGGGCCCGGGGAGCTGTTTTTT. Its translation: CASSSTPGQGPGELFF.